At least ten counts were recorded for the clone carrying this T cell receptor (beta chain). The V gene's germline CDR1 is DFQATT and CDR2 SNEGSKA (reference sequence). The V end lost 3 bases, the J end lost 6 bases, and 18 bases lay between the germline ends. The CDR3 runs to 14 residues. Unique molecular identifiers (one per individual cDNA molecule) were attached. TCRdb passed the 5' RACE reads through MiXCR, listing each CDR3 protein once. Of 30,000 or so distinct CDR3 sequences listed, around 4% are singletons. These data belong to a study of early T cells in non-severe SARS-CoV-2 infection. The source material was whole blood. The sequence was obtained from an adult who was a healthcare worker with PCR-confirmed SARS-CoV-2 infection or an uninfected control (not recorded which). J is TRBJ2-7 and V is TRBV20-1; tentatively, D is TRBD2 (7 bases). This CDR3 is CSASRSAGASEQYF. The DNA for the CDR3 is TGCAGTGCTAGCCGTTCGGCGGGGGCCTCCGAGCAGTACTTC.